These 30 T cell receptor beta chains originate from one sample sequenced in a study of blood T cell repertoires in COVID-19. Repertoires were generated with immunoSEQ multiplex PCR, while TCRdb's copy carries only in-frame clones and drops some. Of 150,000 to 200,000 clones listed, about 88% are singletons. The sequenced sample was peripheral blood. These receptors came from a man between 60 and 75 years old with active or convalescent COVID-19.

The rearrangement joins TRBV2 to TRBJ2-1; D call uncertain. Looked up from germline, CDR1 is SNHLY and CDR2 is FYNNEI. The length of the CDR3 is 15 residues. Trimming removed 6 bases at V and 8 bases at J, with 20 bases between. This chain's CDR3 is CASRRGYPFVDEQFF. The CDR3 region has the DNA TGTGCCAGCAGGAGAGGCTACCCCTTTGTGGATGAGCAGTTCTTC.

Only a few counts were recorded for this clone. The chain couples TRBV6-5 to TRBJ1-2; 7 bases align to TRBD1. Germline V lookup: CDR1 MNHEY, CDR2 SVGAGI. The CDR3 length is 15 residues. V was pared by 7 bases and J by 2 bases, with 10 bases of the junction left unmatched. The DNA of the CDR3 is TGTGCCAGCACCATTACGACAGGGATAAACTATGGCTACACCTTC. This encodes CASTITTGINYGYTF.

The chain uses TRBV5-1 and TRBJ2-5, with TRBD2 as a possible D gene (6 bases). V lost 0 bases, J lost 1 base, and 16 bases lay in between. This CDR3 is built from 17 residues. CDR1 is SGHRS, CDR2 YFSETQ, per germline. The chain's CDR3 is CASSLVPGAPLQETQYF. The CDR3 DNA sequence: TGCGCCAGCAGCTTGGTGCCGGGAGCCCCCCTCCAAGAGACCCAGTACTTC. The full variable domain, its missing parts supplied by reference TRBV5-1 and TRBJ2-5, is KAGVTQTPRYLIKTRGQQVTLSCSPISGHRSVSWYQQTPGQGLQFLFEYFSETQRNKGNFPGRFSGRQFSNSRSEMNVSTLELGDSALYLCASSLVPGAPLQETQYFGPGTRLLVL.

The chain has TRBV27 and TRBJ1-3, with TRBD1 identical over 12 bases. The CDR3 runs to 17 residues. Germline CDR1 and CDR2: MNHEY and SMNVEV (reference sequence). The J segment lost 3 bases and the V segment lost 2 bases, leaving 5 bases of the junction unmatched. CDR3 nucleotides: TGTGCCAGCAGTTTAAGGGGGACAGGGGGCGGTGGAAACACCATATATTTT. It codes for CASSLRGTGGGGNTIYF.

This rearrangement joins TRBV7-2 to TRBJ2-2; D uncertain. V lost 3 bases and J lost 1, with 12 bases in between. The CDR3 has 16 amino acids. Per the germline V gene, CDR1 is SGHTA and CDR2 is FQGNSA. CDR3 coding DNA: TGTGCCAGCAGCTTTTTTGAACGGTGGAACACCGGGGAGCTGTTTTTT. Residues: CASSFFERWNTGELFF.

The V and J genes are TRBV7-2 and TRBJ1-1; no definite D call. Trimming shortened V by 6 bases and J by 3 bases, and 11 bases separated the two germline ends. This CDR3 has 13 residues. The germline V gene encodes CDR1 SGHTA and CDR2 FQGNSA. The CDR3 DNA sequence: TGTGCCAGCAGGCGCGGGGTTGACACTGAAGCTTTCTTT. Its protein product is CASRRGVDTEAFF.

J is TRBJ2-1 and V is TRBV3-1 (or the pseudogene TRBV3-2); D remains ambiguous. The CDR3 is 14 residues long. Germline V gene lookup returns CDR1 LGHDT and CDR2 YNNKEL (reference sequence). Trimming stripped 0 bases from V and 3 bases from J, with 6 bases between. CDR3 nucleotides: TGTGCCAGCAGCCAAGATCCCTACTACAATGAGCAGTTCTTC. This encodes CASSQDPYYNEQFF.

The chain links TRBV5-1 to TRBJ2-2, with TRBD1 identical over 7 bases. The CDR3 extends over 16 amino acids. The germline V gene has CDR1 SGHRS and CDR2 YFSETQ. The V gene end was trimmed by 4 bases and the J gene end by 4 bases; junction bases not matched to a gene: 10. The CDR3 DNA reads as TGCGCCAGCAGCGGCTCCGGGACAGTAGGCACCGGGGAGCTGTTTTTT. It encodes CASSGSGTVGTGELFF.

In its sample, this clone was seen once. The chain combines TRBV15 with TRBJ1-5, with no clear D. Germline V gives CDR1 LNHNV, CDR2 YYDKDF (reference sequence). The CDR3 runs 15 residues. V was clipped by 0 bases and J by 4 bases, with 10 bases between them. The CDR3 sequence: CATSRDLGRNQPQHF. As DNA, the CDR3 is TGTGCCACCAGCAGAGATCTGGGGAGGAATCAGCCCCAGCATTTT. Looking up the rest from reference TRBV15 and TRBJ1-5 gives the full variable domain: DAMVIQNPRYQVTQFGKPVTLSCSQTLNHNVMYWYQQKSSQAPKLLFHYYDKDFNNEADTPDNFQSRRPNTSFCFLDIRSPGLGDTAMYLCATSRDLGRNQPQHFGDGTRLSIL.

This clone was recorded a few times. The chain carries TRBV14 and TRBJ2-1; TRBD1 agrees at 10 bases. Per the germline V gene, CDR1 is SGHDN and CDR2 is FVKESK. The CDR3 consists of 18 residues. V lost 4 bases, J lost 0 bases, and 9 bases stayed unmatched. The CDR3 here is CASSPGQGRRGSYNEQFF. CDR3 in DNA: TGTGCCAGCAGCCCGGGACAGGGGAGACGGGGCTCCTACAATGAGCAGTTCTTC.

V usage is TRBV15 and J usage is TRBJ2-7, with D possibly TRBD2 on 5 matching bases. This CDR3 spans 12 amino acids. Germline V gene lookup returns CDR1 LNHNV and CDR2 YYDKDF (reference sequence). The V end lost 3 bases, the J end lost 7 bases, and 10 bases lay between the germline ends. Here the CDR3 DNA reads TGTGCCACCAGCAGGGGAGTAGAAGAGCAGTACTTC. Protein product: CATSRGVEEQYF.

This chain uses TRBV4-2 with TRBJ2-5; 11 bases agree with TRBD2. V lost 0 bases to trimming and J lost 4 bases; unmatched junction nucleotides: 1. This CDR3 comprises 15 residues. The germline gives CDR1 LGHNA, CDR2 YNFKEQ. DNA of the CDR3: TGTGCCAGCAGCCAAGATAGCGGGAGGGCAGAGACCCAGTACTTC. Translating it yields CASSQDSGRAETQYF.

The CDR3 is CAISASGGSVNQPQHF. The CDR3 region has the DNA TGTGCCATCAGTGCTTCTGGGGGCTCGGTCAATCAGCCCCAGCATTTT. This sequence joins TRBV10-3 and TRBJ1-5, with a possible D match to TRBD1 (6 bases). Germline assignment: CDR1 ENHRY and CDR2 SYGVKD. This CDR3 contains 16 residues. Trimming cost V 4 bases and J 3 bases, with 16 bases left between them.

The chain has TRBV5-1 and TRBJ2-2; 8 positions agree with TRBD2. The CDR3 is 16 residues long. Germline CDR1 and CDR2: SGHRS and YFSETQ. Germline trimming cut 3 bases from V and 7 bases from J; bases unmatched to any gene: 11. The CDR3 bases are TGCGCCAGCAGCTCCTCCGGCGGGGGGAAAATCGGGGAGCTGTTTTTT. This gives the protein CASSSSGGGKIGELFF. The full variable domain, its missing parts supplied by reference TRBV5-1 and TRBJ2-2, is KAGVTQTPRYLIKTRGQQVTLSCSPISGHRSVSWYQQTPGQGLQFLFEYFSETQRNKGNFPGRFSGRQFSNSRSEMNVSTLELGDSALYLCASSSSGGGKIGELFFGEGSRLTVL.

The count of this clone is one. The gene calls are TRBV11-3 and TRBJ1-1, with TRBD1 matching 8 bases. This CDR3 has 14 amino acids. V lost 5 bases and J lost 4; bases outside the gene matches: 6. Germline-derived CDR1 and CDR2 are SGHNT and YENEEA. The CDR3: CASSRQGSGTEAFF. The CDR3 bases are TGTGCCAGCAGCCGACAGGGGAGTGGCACTGAAGCTTTCTTT.

As regards this clone: The same CDR3 is also encoded by other DNA sequences in this sample. V and J are TRBV12-3 or TRBV12-4 and TRBJ1-2; TRBD1 is a possible D gene (6 bases). Trimming pared 6 bases from V and 2 bases from J, leaving 10 bases between. This CDR3 spans 13 amino acids. CDR3 sequence (DNA): TGTGCCAGCAGCTCAGACAGGAACTATGGCTACACCTTC. Residues: CASSSDRNYGYTF.

The DNA of the CDR3 is TGTGCCAGCAGTCGGACTAGCGGGACGGATACGCAGTATTTT. Translated, it gives CASSRTSGTDTQYF. V gene TRBV3-1 (or the pseudogene TRBV3-2) combines with J gene TRBJ2-3; TRBD2 agrees at 12 bases. The trim removed 6 bases at V and 6 bases at J, leaving 4 bases unmatched. Per the germline V gene, CDR1 is LGHDT and CDR2 is YNNKEL (reference sequence). The CDR3 runs 14 residues.

This clone was detected only a few times. Written as DNA, the CDR3 is TGCAGCGTTTCGAACCCCAGGGAGGAGAACTTAAGTGAAAAACTGTTTTTT. It specifies CSVSNPREENLSEKLFF. V gene TRBV29-1 combines with J gene TRBJ1-4; D is possibly TRBD1 (5 bases). The CDR3 length is 17 residues. V was cut by 5 bases and J by 7 bases, with 26 bases left in between. Looked up from germline, CDR1 is SQVTM and CDR2 is ANQGSEA. Full variable domain (outside the CDR3, taken from reference TRBV29-1 and TRBJ1-4): SAVISQKPSRDICQRGTSLTIQCQVDSQVTMMFWYRQQPGQSLTLIATANQGSEATYESGFVIDKFPISRPNLTFSTLTVSNMSPEDSSIYLCSVSNPREENLSEKLFFGSGTQLSVL.

This clone is a singleton in its sample. This sequence joins TRBV5-8 and TRBJ1-4, with 11 bases identical to TRBD1. This CDR3 region has 16 residues. J lost 0 bases, V lost 4 bases, and 2 bases had no gene match. The germline gives CDR1 SGHTS, CDR2 YDEGEE. This chain's CDR3 is CASSRDRGTTNEKLFF. CDR3 nucleotides: TGTGCCAGCAGCCGGGACAGGGGGACAACTAATGAAAAACTGTTTTTT.

CDR3 sequence (DNA): TGCGCCAGCAGCCCCAGGACTAGCGGGTCCTCCTACGAGCAGTACTTC. Translation: CASSPRTSGSSYEQYF. This rearrangement joins TRBV5-1 to TRBJ2-7, with TRBD2 identical over 11 bases. The ends lost 4 bases at V and 0 bases at J; junction bases unmatched: 6. The CDR3 runs 16 residues. Germline values: CDR1 SGHRS, CDR2 YFSETQ.

This rearrangement joins TRBV28 to TRBJ1-5; 7 nucleotides match TRBD1. Losses at the gene ends were 5 bases for V and 7 bases for J; bases not matched to a gene: 11. CDR1 and CDR2 (germline): MDHEN, SYDVKM. The CDR3 has 15 amino acids. The CDR3 protein is CASSVPRQGKQPQHF. CDR3 sequence (DNA): TGTGCCAGCAGTGTACCCAGACAGGGAAAGCAGCCCCAGCATTTT.

This chain joins TRBV19 and TRBJ1-1, with D possibly being TRBD1 (5 bases). Germline CDR1 LNHDA, CDR2 SQIVND (reference sequence). The CDR3 has 13 amino acids. V shed 7 bases and J shed 4 bases, with 13 bases lying between them. The CDR3, as DNA: TGTGCCAGTAACAAGGGGTGGAGCACTGAAGCTTTCTTT. Translated, it gives CASNKGWSTEAFF.

V and J are TRBV24-1 and TRBJ2-2, with 7 bases that match TRBD1. Losses at the gene ends were 4 bases for V and 4 bases for J; bases not matched to a gene: 5. Germline CDR1 is KGHDR and CDR2 is SFDVKD. This CDR3 is built from 15 residues. CDR3 loop: CATSDPGQPTGELFF. Here the CDR3 DNA reads TGTGCCACCAGTGACCCGGGACAGCCCACCGGGGAGCTGTTTTTT.

The chain combines TRBV28 with TRBJ1-2, with no clear D. This CDR3 is built from 12 residues. The ends were cut back, 6 bases at V and 3 bases at J, with 8 bases in the middle. The germline gives CDR1 MDHEN, CDR2 SYDVKM. CDR3 amino acids: CASSLNYYGYTF. DNA for the CDR3: TGTGCCAGCAGCCTTAATTACTATGGCTACACCTTC.

This chain joins TRBV6-1 and TRBJ1-2, with a tentative D call TRBD1 (5 bases). Germline-derived CDR1 and CDR2 are MNHNS and SASEGT. The ends were cut back, 3 bases at V and 8 bases at J, with 19 bases in the middle. This CDR3 spans 15 amino acids. CDR3 loop: CASSDRAPKAGGYTF. CDR3 in DNA: TGTGCCAGCAGTGATAGGGCTCCTAAAGCAGGGGGCTACACCTTC.

V gene TRBV5-1 combines with J gene TRBJ2-1; 8 bases align to TRBD2. Germline assignment: CDR1 SGHRS and CDR2 YFSETQ. This CDR3 contains 15 residues. V shed 0 bases, J shed 3 bases, and the junction held 2 bases outside the gene matches. CDR3 loop: CASSLGLAFYNEQFF. The CDR3, as DNA: TGCGCCAGCAGCTTGGGACTAGCGTTCTACAATGAGCAGTTCTTC.

V gene TRBV28 combines with J gene TRBJ2-7; maybe TRBD1 (7 bases). The CDR3 is 16 amino acids. V dropped 3 bases and J dropped 0 bases, with 15 bases sitting between them. Germline CDR1 and CDR2: MDHEN and SYDVKM. CDR3 in DNA: TGTGCCAGCAGTTTCTCGGGGGACAGTTACTCCTACGAGCAGTACTTC. It encodes CASSFSGDSYSYEQYF.

J is TRBJ2-7 and V is TRBV7-6, with 10 nucleotides matching TRBD2. The CDR3 sequence is 16 residues long. Losses at the gene ends were 5 bases for V and 3 bases for J; bases not matched to a gene: 10. Germline loops: CDR1 SGHVS, CDR2 FNYEAQ. The CDR3 loop reads CASSPPSGRNNYEQYF. CDR3 sequence (DNA): TGTGCCAGCAGCCCACCTAGCGGGAGAAACAACTACGAGCAGTACTTC.

J is TRBJ2-5 and V is TRBV4-2, with TRBD2 matching 7 bases. Trimming at V came to 4 bases and at J to 5 bases, leaving 13 bases not matched to a gene. This CDR3 has 16 amino acids. Germline CDR1 and CDR2: LGHNA and YNFKEQ. CDR3 loop: CASSPVGGGGVETQYF. DNA for the CDR3: TGTGCCAGCAGCCCCGTGGGTGGCGGGGGAGTGGAGACCCAGTACTTC.

The CDR3 DNA sequence: TGCGCCAGCAGTGGGGACACGGATAATTCACCCCTCCACTTT. Protein sequence: CASSGDTDNSPLHF. V usage is TRBV10-1 and J usage is TRBJ1-6, with D possibly being TRBD1 (6 bases). The CDR3 extends over 14 amino acids. V was clipped by 4 bases and J by 5 bases, with 9 bases between them. Germline V gives CDR1 WNHNN, CDR2 SYGVQD (reference sequence).